The sequence of this T cell receptor beta chain was determined in a study of a mutant IDH1 vaccine in newly diagnosed glioma. This clone has a handful of counts. Its antigen is not known. Noted time point: week 47, end of study. What each vaccine dose contained was 300 ug of mutant IDH1 20-mer peptide, accompanied by topical imiquimod. This CDR3 contains 15 residues. V lost 0 bases, J lost 4 bases, and 12 bases lay in between. The germline V gene has CDR1 LGHNA and CDR2 YSLEER. Study-wide points: Induction of immune responses by the vaccine occurred in more than 85% of patients.

Measured with immunoSEQ multiplex PCR; TCRdb has only the in-frame clones, and not every one. The sample includes about 56,000 clones, roughly 80% of them seen just once. This specimen consisted of PBMCs, obtained from a glioma patient whose treatment included an IDH1 peptide vaccine. The clonotype originates from a man between 45 and 60 years old with glioma. The gene calls are TRBV4-3 and TRBJ1-2; no reliable D call. The CDR3 DNA sequence: TGCGCCAGCAGCCAAGATCTTGGCGAAGTCTATGGCTACACCTTC. Translating gives CASSQDLGEVYGYTF.